These 5 T cell receptor beta chains originate from one sample sequenced in a study of T cells after yellow fever vaccination. TCRdb re-analysed the 5' RACE reads in MiXCR, keeping a single row per CDR3 protein. The table has about 400,000 distinct CDR3 sequences, more than 5.5% seen once. The sequenced sample was PBMCs, obtained 5 days after the yellow fever booster vaccination. The receptor source for this set is a man aged 25 to 40 who received the YFV17D yellow fever vaccine.

This clonotype was picked up many times. The genes are TRBV28 and TRBJ2-7, with a weak D call TRBD2 (6 bases). Germline-derived CDR1 and CDR2 are MDHEN and SYDVKM. Trimming cost V 4 bases and J 2 bases, with 21 bases left between them. The CDR3 is made up of 17 amino acids. The CDR3 DNA reads as TGTGCCAGCAGTTCCCCCGGGACTTACGAGACACCCTACGAGCAGTACTTC. It codes for CASSSPGTYETPYEQYF. Full variable domain (remainder filled in from reference TRBV28 and TRBJ2-7): DVKVTQSSRYLVKRTGEKVFLECVQDMDHENMFWYRQDPGLGLRLIYFSYDVKMKEKGDIPEGYSVSREKKERFSLILESASTNQTSMYLCASSSPGTYETPYEQYFGPGTRLTVT.

This clonotype was seen a few times. The chain couples TRBV10-3 to TRBJ2-1, with TRBD2 matching over 8 bases. The V segment lost 3 bases and the J segment 0 bases; nucleotides outside the gene matches: 7. The CDR3 totals 17 residues. From germline, CDR1 is ENHRY and CDR2 SYGVKD. The CDR3 region is CAISDLTRGGSYNEQFF. As DNA, the CDR3 is TGTGCCATCAGTGACCTGACCCGGGGGGGCTCCTACAATGAGCAGTTCTTC.

The chain carries TRBV20-1 and TRBJ2-2; D is unclear. Per the germline V gene, CDR1 is DFQATT and CDR2 is SNEGSKA (reference sequence). The CDR3 length is 14 residues. The V and J ends lost 0 bases and 1 base respectively, with 6 bases between them. CDR3 in DNA: TGCAGTGCTAGAGATCCGAGGAACACCGGGGAGCTGTTTTTT. This encodes CSARDPRNTGELFF.

As regards this clonotype: This may be a read error: a much more frequent sequence differs by one nucleotide. The rearrangement uses TRBV5-1 and TRBJ2-5, with D tentatively TRBD1 or TRBD2 (7 bases each). Germline V gene data show CDR1 as SGHRS and CDR2 as YFSETQ. This CDR3 region has 13 residues. CDR3 DNA: TGCGCCAGCAGCCCCCAGGGGGGGGAGACCCAGAACTTC. Translated: CASSPQGGETQNF.

The chain is built from TRBV5-6 and TRBJ1-1; possible D gene TRBD1, 6 bases. CDR3 size: 12 residues. The germline CDR1 and CDR2 sequences are SGHDT and YYEEEE. Trimming removed 6 bases at V and 9 bases at J, with 15 bases between. CDR3 sequence (DNA): TGTGCCAGCACTCTTCTACGGGGGCAAGCTTTCTTT. It yields the protein CASTLLRGQAFF.